This T cell receptor beta chain was obtained from a study of T cells in Graves' hyperthyroidism and ophthalmopathy (dated by TCRdb to between 2018 and 2020). Regarding the complete study: TCR V-J signatures able to tell the groups apart were searched for in a discovery cohort of 90 to 100 patients, of whom 43 had Graves' ophthalmopathy and roughly 58 had stable Graves' hyperthyroidism. Prospective prediction of ophthalmopathy was tested in an independent validation cohort consisting of roughly 19 hyperthyroidism patients and around 16 patients who later progressed to ophthalmopathy. For training and testing, the roughly 100 patients in the discovery cohort were randomly divided in a 7:3 ratio. In addition, the study compared T-cell repertoires in thyroid tissue and in blood from six Graves' hyperthyroidism patients. After blood sampling, hyperthyroidism patients were treated with methimazole at a starting dose of 30 mg daily, and ophthalmopathy patients were treated with high-dose intravenous methylprednisolone. According to the paper, TCR Vbeta CDR3 sequencing was carried out on more than 120 peripheral blood samples, which came from fewer than 50 ophthalmopathy, about 75 hyperthyroidism and approximately 17 progressor patients.

Any patient with an uncontrolled infection, another autoimmune disease, pregnancy or lactation was excluded. Diagnoses relied on clinical symptoms, serum thyroxine and TRAb, thyroid ultrasound and orbital computed tomography. Trizol reagent was used to extract total RNA, and RNA quality was then checked on an Agilent 2100 Bioanalyzer. This clonotype was detected ten times or more. Its antigen is still unknown. There are no base qualities to consult, and no much larger clone falls within one base. TCR beta CDR3 regions were amplified from RNA transcripts. The first round of RT-PCR for the TCR CDR3 was performed with the HTBI primer set and the Qiagen OneStep RT-PCR kit. The libraries were constructed in a second round of multiplex PCR and then size-selected and purified. Libraries were sequenced paired-end with 100 bp reads on an Illumina HiSeq2000. The authors processed their data as follows. SOAPnuke was used to process the raw data, with reads discarded if the reads contained adapters or uncalled bases, had a mean Phred below 15, or lacked an exact constant-primer or identifier match. COPE v1.2.5 was used to merge high-quality paired reads, and clonotypes were defined as unique nucleotide sequences. MiTCR v1.1 was used to align clonotypes to the IMGT TRBV, TRBD and TRBJ reference segments. The analysis included only V-J combinations with a frequency above 0.0001, which together covered approximately 99% of the repertoires. A TCS score was defined as the ratio of F50 (clonal expansion) to E x V (chaos), with BLOSUM62-based TCRdist applied between CDR3 peptides within each V-J. Welch's t-statistics and random forest reduced some 510 V-J features to 13, which were used in a naive Bayes classifier (R e1071). Thyroid-blood repertoire similarity was quantified with the Morisita-Horn index. TCRdb ran its own pipeline on the public reads, namely fastp trimming at Q25 and MiXCR clone calling, and kept in-frame beta chains. Under each unique CDR3 protein, matching rows form one entry showing the most common genes and DNA. These V and J calls are TCRdb output, not the study's own analysis. This sample gives approximately 640,000 distinct CDR3 sequences in total; about 45% of them show up just once. The ten largest clonotypes hold approximately 6.8% of the sample.

Trimmed from V: 1 base; trimmed from J: 4 bases; junction bases lacking a gene match: 6. CDR1 SNHLY and CDR2 FYNNEI were looked up in the germline V gene. The CDR3 starts with the cysteine, ends with the phenylalanine, and has 15 residues. Only CDR3 DNA is held: 45 bases, read in frame from base 1. The paper's findings and limits, for the study overall: In cross-validation, a model built on a 13 V-J signature told ophthalmopathy apart from stable hyperthyroidism with just under 90% sensitivity and approximately 81% specificity, and in testing the same model reached 80%/75%. Sample size was not statistically predetermined, and investigators were not blinded to group allocation. Blood samples also contained most of the expanded thyroid clonotypes (frequency above 0.001), which suggests that blood repertoires may reflect thyroid immune responses. In validation, the model predicted progression to ophthalmopathy a median of about 6.5 months before onset, with about 71% sensitivity and roughly 79% specificity.

The sequenced sample consisted of peripheral blood or thyroid tissue (not recorded which). The receptor chain draws on TRBV2 and TRBJ1-1; 7 bases in the junction line up with TRBD1. The sequence was obtained from an adult man with Graves' disease, either hyperthyroidism or ophthalmopathy (not recorded which). The CDR3 protein sequence reads: CASSEGEGAFTEAFF. Here is the DNA: TGTGCCAGCAGTGAAGGGGAGGGGGCCTTCACTGAAGCTTTCTTT.